This entry features one TCR beta chain sequence. This specimen belongs to a study of blood T cells in healthy people across ages. Using a J-beta primer mix together with a sample-barcoded 5' primer, a second PCR was run for about 7 to 12 cycles. Each CDR3 protein is one row after TCRdb ran MiXCR on the 5' RACE reads. The top ten hold roughly 34% of the sample, which has about 640,000 distinct CDR3 sequences, around three fifths seen once. With 6 bases clipped from V and 4 bases from J, the junction kept 15 bases outside the gene matches. Germline-derived CDR1 and CDR2 are DFQATT and SNEGSKA (reference sequence). CDR3 size: 15 residues.

The specimen sequenced was blood. The V and J genes are TRBV20-1 and TRBJ2-7; 7 bases align to TRBD1. The source is a man in his 60s in good health. The CDR3 coding sequence is TGCAGTGCCAGCCCATCGAGACAGGGAGTATACGAGCAGTACTTC. It codes for CSASPSRQGVYEQYF.